This T cell receptor (beta chain) came from a study of identical twins. The germline V gene has CDR1 LNHNV and CDR2 YYDKDF (reference sequence). V dropped 7 bases and J dropped 6 bases, with 18 bases sitting between them. This CDR3 region has 14 residues. The table lists this clonotype with a few counts. A single record per CDR3 protein comes from TCRdb applying MiXCR to the 5' RACE reads. This repertoire shows around 230,000 distinct CDR3 sequences, 6% to 7% found once; its top ten account for roughly 15%. A further study also used this sample, focusing on T cells expressing NK-cell markers.

The sample taken for sequencing was CD8+ T cells sorted from blood. This chain uses TRBV15 with TRBJ1-2; D remains unclear. The source of this sequence is a woman aged 18-35 years in good health. The chain's CDR3 is CATTSVGEENGYTF. Written as DNA, the CDR3 is TGTGCCACCACCTCCGTCGGGGAGGAGAATGGCTACACCTTC.